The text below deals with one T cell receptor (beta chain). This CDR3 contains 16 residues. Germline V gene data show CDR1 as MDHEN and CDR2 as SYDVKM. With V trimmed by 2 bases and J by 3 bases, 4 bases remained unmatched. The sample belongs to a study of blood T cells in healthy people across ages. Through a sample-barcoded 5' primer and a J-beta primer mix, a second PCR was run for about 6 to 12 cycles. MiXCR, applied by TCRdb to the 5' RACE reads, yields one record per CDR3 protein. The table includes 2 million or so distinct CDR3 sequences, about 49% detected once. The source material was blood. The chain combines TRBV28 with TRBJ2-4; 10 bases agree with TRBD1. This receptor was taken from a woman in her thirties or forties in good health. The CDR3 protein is CASSLHGQGGKNIQYF. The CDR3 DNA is TGTGCCAGCAGTTTACATGGACAGGGGGGCAAAAACATTCAGTACTTC.